This record looks at one TCR beta chain sequence and its context. The antigen this receptor binds is unknown. The record has no base qualities; no much larger clone is one base away. Library preparation employed RT-PCR. Data came from an Illumina HiSeq 2500. TCRdb reprocessing: public reads trimmed at Q25 with fastp, clones called with MiXCR, in-frame beta chains kept. CDR3 protein sequences are deduplicated, and each keeps its most common genes and DNA. This sample lists a few hundred thousand distinct CDR3 sequences; approximately 15% were detected once. The top ten hold over 8.5% of the sample. This sample stems from a study of response to subunit inactivated influenza vaccine (dated by TCRdb to the late 2010s). At the level of the whole study: To follow how T cells responded to a trivalent subunit inactivated influenza vaccine, the researchers relied on deep quantitative profiling of the T cell receptor repertoire. What the study reported, not specific to this receptor: According to the authors, only a limited number of new T cells may be recruited by each seasonal influenza vaccination.

The source of this sequence is a man aged 50-60 years who received an inactivated influenza vaccine. Donor details come from another sample of the same person, matched by shared clones. The sample here was PBMCs from blood, taken about 12 days after vaccination.

The DNA is as follows: TGCGCCAGCAGCTTGCGGGTAGGCAACTATGGCTACACCTTC. The resulting protein is CASSLRVGNYGYTF. The chain couples TRBV5-1 to TRBJ1-2, with the identity of the D gene unclear. The CDR3 sequence holds 14 residues, the cysteine and phenylalanine included. Solely the CDR3 DNA is kept, with 42 bases framed from the first base. CDR1 and CDR2 were assigned from the germline V gene as SGHRS and YFSETQ. V is cut by 1 base and J by 2 bases, and the space between the germline ends is 9 bases.